The source of this TCR beta chain is a study of blood T cell repertoires in COVID-19. Germline V gene sequence: CDR1 SGDLS, CDR2 YYNGEE. The CDR3 runs 12 residues. V lost 3 bases and J lost 4, with 5 bases in between. In the authors' methods: Estimation of nucleated cell counts relied on the amplification of reference gene primers. Libraries were prepared by immunoSEQ multiplex PCR; TCRdb keeps only in-frame clonotypes and omits some of them. V, J and clone size reflect that table, while D and trimming were determined from the DNA. The sample holds some 200,000 clones; around 82% are singletons and the top ten take more than 2%.

What was sequenced was peripheral blood. V usage is TRBV9 and J usage is TRBJ1-3, with D unclear. This TCR was recovered from a woman in her sixties or seventies with acute or convalescent COVID-19. The CDR3 is CASSAQGNTIYF. In nucleotides, the CDR3 is TGTGCCAGCAGCGCACAGGGAAACACCATATATTTT.